This TCR beta chain was identified during a study of T-cell memory formation after mild COVID-19. Findings and caveats of the study: A balance of CD4 and CD8 characterized clones contracting day 15 to 85, whereas later expanders leaned CD4+.

The junction had 4 bases not matched to a gene; V was cut back by 4 bases and J by 4 bases. Per the germline V gene, CDR1 is SGHRS and CDR2 is YFSETQ. The CDR3 has 14 amino acids. This clonotype showed up many times. The target antigen is unknown. One entry per CDR3 protein, called by TCRdb with MiXCR from the 5' RACE reads. The data show a few hundred thousand distinct CDR3 sequences, with 13% to 15% seen just once and less than 25% held by the top ten. The chain joins TRBV5-1 to TRBJ2-4, with 8 bases lining up with TRBD1. This sequence originates from a man younger than 35 who had mild COVID-19 (a few samples of this study predate the infection). Cell type and time point are not known. Sequenced sample: PBMCs or a T cell subset sorted from them (not recorded which). The CDR3, as DNA: TGCGCCAGCAGCCCAAGGACAGGGAAAAACATTCAGTACTTC. It yields the protein CASSPRTGKNIQYF.